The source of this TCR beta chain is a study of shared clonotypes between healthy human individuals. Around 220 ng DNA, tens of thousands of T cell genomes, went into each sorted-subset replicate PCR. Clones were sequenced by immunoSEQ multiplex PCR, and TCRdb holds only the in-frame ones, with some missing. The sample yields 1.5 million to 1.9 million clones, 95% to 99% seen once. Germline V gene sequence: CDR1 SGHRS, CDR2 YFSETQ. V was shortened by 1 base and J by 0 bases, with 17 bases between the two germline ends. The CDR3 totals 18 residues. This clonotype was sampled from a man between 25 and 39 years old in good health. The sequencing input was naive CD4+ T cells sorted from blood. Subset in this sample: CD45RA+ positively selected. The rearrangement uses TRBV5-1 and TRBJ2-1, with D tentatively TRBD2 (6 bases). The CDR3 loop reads CASSLTVRQTSSYNEQFF. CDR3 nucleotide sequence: TGCGCCAGCAGCTTGACCGTAAGACAGACTAGCTCCTACAATGAGCAGTTCTTC. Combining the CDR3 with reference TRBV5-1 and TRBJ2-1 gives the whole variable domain KAGVTQTPRYLIKTRGQQVTLSCSPISGHRSVSWYQQTPGQGLQFLFEYFSETQRNKGNFPGRFSGRQFSNSRSEMNVSTLELGDSALYLCASSLTVRQTSSYNEQFFGPGTRLTVL.